The sequence of this T cell receptor beta chain was determined in a study of regulatory T cells in long-lasting Graves disease (dated by TCRdb to the early 2020s). Context from the whole study: Newly diagnosed Graves' disease patients had taken antithyroid drugs for less than 3 months. Peripheral blood TCR sequencing and RNA sequencing compared persistent Graves' disease patients with newly diagnosed Graves' disease patients. The study took place in China and was registered as a clinical trial. A total of around 35 samples were covered by TCR sequencing, comprising around 13 persistent and 20 or so newly diagnosed Graves' disease patients. Study-level results and caveats: TRBV28, TRBJ1-2 and TRBJ2-5 were preferentially used in persistent disease, while TRBV20-1 and TRBJ2-1 were favored in newly diagnosed disease. Only the TCR beta chain was sequenced and analyzed. A larger number of public clonotypes was shared among persistent patients (fewer than 3,000) than among newly diagnosed patients (roughly 980). Only peripheral blood was studied, because thyroid tissue, the primary lesion, was inaccessible. The small sample size was acknowledged by the authors as a limitation that may reduce accuracy. Lower TCR Shannon entropy and fewer highly expanded clones were observed in persistent Graves' disease patients than in newly diagnosed patients, which suggested clonal expansion.

What the time point label conveys for this sample: newly diagnosed GD, antithyroid drugs for less than 3 months. For both TCR sequencing and RNA sequencing, RNA was extracted from PBMCs using TRIzol. The diagnosis of Graves' disease was made according to American Thyroid Association guidelines. The patients came from an endocrinology department in Xi'an, China. Each patient gave 7 to 9.5 milliliters of peripheral blood, collected in an EDTA anticoagulant tube. Ficoll Paque Plus density gradient separation was used to isolate PBMCs, and no additional T cell sorting was done. An Agilent 2100 Bioanalyzer and agarose gel were used to assess RNA quality, and a NanoDrop 2000 was used to measure RNA concentration. The library was prepared using multiplex PCR. The sequencing machine was an Illumina HiSeq 4000. CDR3 regions were amplified by Arm-PCR with iRepertoire HTBI primers to construct TCR beta libraries. Before sequencing, the PCR products went through gel purification. As for how the authors treated the data: Gene usage analysis of CDR3 amino acid clonotypes used the approximately 62 TRBV and some 15 TRBJ segments found across samples. Filtered high-quality paired reads were merged into contigs using COPE and FqMerger. BLAST was used to align contigs to the IMGT TRBV, TRBD and TRBJ reference genes, and CDR3 was defined following IMGT. Any clonotype with a frequency above 0.1% was classified as a highly expanded clone. Shannon entropy served as the measure of repertoire diversity, while the Gini coefficient captured V-J evenness. A clonotype found in more than one individual was treated as public. TCRdb's own reprocessing of the public reads used fastp at Q25 and MiXCR and kept productive beta chains. Each entry merges the rows of one CDR3 protein and shows their most common DNA and genes. The V and J calls and clone size are TCRdb's, not the authors'. The sample has roughly 420,000 distinct CDR3 sequences on record, approximately 14% of them singletons. Approximately 17% of the sample rests with the top ten.

The cysteine opens and the phenylalanine closes a CDR3 of 16 amino acids. CDR3 DNA only is kept here, 48 bases in frame from base 1. CDR1 and CDR2 are drawn from the germline V gene (reference sequence): LGHDT, YNNKEL. This clonotype has a handful of counts. What this receptor recognizes is not known. Base qualities are not at hand, and no much larger clone is one base apart. This sample also belongs to another study, concerning T cells in Graves' hyperthyroidism and ophthalmopathy. The second paper states: Stable Graves' hyperthyroidism was defined as no progression to ophthalmopathy during 18 months of follow-up. Hyperthyroidism patients were newly diagnosed, had a disease duration of under 2 months, and were aged 18 to 65 years. The study excluded patients with uncontrolled infections, other autoimmune diseases, pregnancy or lactation. Diagnoses relied on clinical symptoms, serum thyroxine and TRAb, thyroid ultrasound and orbital computed tomography. For the first round of RT-PCR on the TCR CDR3, the HTBI primer set was used together with the Qiagen OneStep RT-PCR kit. Blood samples also contained most of the expanded thyroid clonotypes (frequency above 0.001), which suggests that blood repertoires may reflect thyroid immune responses. A model built on a 13 V-J signature distinguished ophthalmopathy from stable hyperthyroidism, reaching roughly 88% sensitivity and around 81% specificity in cross-validation and 80%/75% in testing. In validation, the model predicted progression to ophthalmopathy with around 71% sensitivity and approximately 74% specificity, a median of 6.5 months before onset. To identify distinguishing TCR V-J signatures, a discovery cohort of about 95 patients was used, comprising 43 with Graves' ophthalmopathy and some 60 with stable Graves' hyperthyroidism. Prospective prediction of ophthalmopathy was tested in an independent validation cohort consisting of roughly 19 hyperthyroidism patients and some 16 patients who later progressed to ophthalmopathy. The approximately 100 discovery patients were randomly divided into training and test sets at a 7:3 ratio. In roughly six Graves' hyperthyroidism patients, the study also compared T-cell repertoires from thyroid tissue with T-cell repertoires from blood. After sampling, hyperthyroidism patients received methimazole starting at 30 mg daily, and ophthalmopathy patients received high-dose intravenous methylprednisolone. Libraries were constructed in a second round of multiplex PCR, after which size selection and purification were performed. Paired-end sequencing of the libraries was performed with 100 bp reads on an Illumina HiSeq2000. SOAPnuke was used to process the raw data, removing reads that contained adapters or uncalled bases, had a mean Phred below 15, or lacked an exact match to the constant primer or identifier. COPE v1.2.5 was used to merge high-quality paired reads, and clonotypes were defined as unique nucleotide sequences. MiTCR v1.1 was used to align clonotypes to the IMGT TRBV, TRBD and TRBJ reference segments. The analysis included only V-J combinations with a frequency above 0.0001, which together covered more than 98% of the repertoires. A TCS score was defined as the ratio of F50 (clonal expansion) to E x V (chaos), with BLOSUM62-based TCRdist applied between CDR3 peptides within each V-J. Welch's t-statistics and random forest reduced around 550 V-J features to under 15, which were used in a naive Bayes classifier (R e1071). Sample size was not statistically predetermined, and investigators were not blinded to group allocation. TCR Vbeta CDR3 sequencing of 135 peripheral blood samples (43 ophthalmopathy, 70 to 85 hyperthyroidism and roughly 17 progressor patients) is reported in the paper.

This receptor was taken from a woman in her forties or fifties with Graves disease. Donor details come from another sample of the same person, matched by shared clones. Rearrangement joined TRBV3-1 to TRBJ2-3; TRBD2 is perhaps the D gene, given 6 matching bases. The J call may be in error: the DNA end matches TRBJ2-5 better. The source material was peripheral blood mononuclear cells (PBMCs), sampled at new diagnosis, from a patient treated with antithyroid drugs. The sequenced DNA: TGTGCCAGCAGCCCGAGCTGGAGGGCCAGATCAGAGACCCAGTACTTC. It translates to CASSPSWRARSETQYF.